This T cell receptor beta chain was observed in a study of cytomegalovirus exposure and HLA in healthy donors (dated by TCRdb to about 2017). Notes on the research overall: The 500 to 800 repertoires of the first cohort and the roughly 110 validation repertoires were produced on the same platform, according to a later analysis. Along with the approximately 600-subject first cohort, a separate validation cohort of over a hundred different subjects was used. To predict cytomegalovirus infection status, the study combined high-throughput TCR immunosequencing, statistical association of individual TCRs with disease status, and machine learning. The aim of the study was to test whether cataloging public T cell receptors could identify signatures of past pathogen exposure.

To note about this clone: There is no known antigen for this receptor. Base qualities are not provided; no much larger clone lies one nucleotide away.

From the cysteine through the phenylalanine, the CDR3 covers 14 amino acids. CDR3 DNA is the only sequence kept; it has 42 bases, read in frame from the first base. As encoded in the germline V gene, CDR1 is SGDLS while CDR2 is YYNGEE. V is clipped by 3 bases and J by 5 bases, and the sequence between their germline boundaries is 14 bases long. The library relied on the immunoSEQ multiplex PCR assay. In the paper's pipeline: To diagnose cytomegalovirus status from the catalog of TCR beta chain sequences, a statistical classification framework was built. TCRdb provides this immuneACCESS table in a form limited to in-frame rearrangements. Some clones are lacking; in checked studies, under half of them reflect an unresolved V gene, and why the rest are absent is not known. For V, J and clone size, that table is used; D and trimming come from the DNA. The sample table lists under 150,000 clones, around nine tenths of them with a count of one. About 6% of the sample goes to the ten largest clones.

Study-wide findings and limitations: In vitro tests confirmed that a few of the cytomegalovirus-associated TCR beta chains recognize cytomegalovirus antigens. The authors suggested that the approach could potentially be extended to other disease states and immunological phenotypes. The classifier was reported to diagnose cytomegalovirus status with high specificity and sensitivity in both the original cohort and the validation cohort. Most TCR sequences were observed very rarely across donors, whereas some public TCRs were present in many individuals. Subsequent analysis determined that TCRs grouped into clusters in the first cohort also showed a tendency toward co-occurrence across the 130 or so validation repertoires, and about 93% of cluster scores exceeded 0. A later analysis lacked HLA typing for the validation cohort, so it scored co-occurrence in that cohort across all 110 or so repertoires. In the study, roughly 160 TCR beta chains were listed as associated with cytomegalovirus.

Donors formed part of the validation cohort, which comprised 120 subjects and was distinct from the first cohort of some 700 subjects. The V and J segments used are TRBV9 and TRBJ2-5, with TRBD2 as a weak D call on 7 bases. The clonotype originates from a woman in her late teens or twenties in good health and CMV-seropositive. Material: PBMCs. The sequenced DNA is TGTGCCAGCAGCGCCCAAAGGGGGGGGGAGACCCAGTACTTC. It is translated as CASSAQRGGETQYF. Outside the CDR3, residues come from the reference TRBV9 and TRBJ2-5 proteins, so the full variable domain is: DSGVTQTPKHLITATGQRVTLRCSPRSGDLSVYWYQQSLDQGLQFLIQYYNGEERAKGNILERFSAQQFPDLHSELNLSSLELGDSALYFCASSAQRGGETQYFGPGTRLLVL.